This entry is about one T cell receptor beta chain. Trimming took off 2 bases at V and 0 bases at J, with 14 bases between the two ends. Looked up from germline, CDR1 is GTSNPN and CDR2 is SVGIG (reference sequence). The CDR3 covers 15 residues. The sample comes from a study of T cell changes during pregnancy in multiple sclerosis. Sequencing was performed with immunoSEQ multiplex PCR; in TCRdb, only in-frame clones are kept and a portion is missing. The sample contains 50,000 or so clones, 92% of which appear only once. The TCR sequence derives from a female donor with multiple sclerosis, enrolled in a pregnancy study. The sequencing here drew on CD4+ T cells from peripheral blood mononuclear cells, taken after pregnancy. This chain links TRBV30 with TRBJ2-7; D gene uncertain. CDR3 region: CAWSYDSLSSYEQYF. The CDR3 nucleotides read TGTGCCTGGAGTTACGACTCCCTCTCCTCCTACGAGCAGTACTTC.